Listed here is a single T cell receptor (beta chain). TCRdb's copy holds only in-frame clones and misses some; the assay was immunoSEQ multiplex PCR. The table lists around 58,000 clones, around 84% of them singletons. The sample is drawn from a study of T cell responses to AZD1222 COVID-19 vaccine. CDR3 length: 15 residues. The V and J ends lost 3 bases and 1 base respectively, with 12 bases between them. Germline loops: CDR1 SGHNT, CDR2 YENEEA. The source was peripheral blood, collected on day 0 of AZD1222 vaccination. This TCR came from an adult in good health. The chain carries TRBV11-3 and TRBJ1-1; perhaps TRBD1 as D (5 bases). CDR3 amino acids: CASSLGVTGNTEAFF. The DNA of the CDR3 is TGTGCCAGCAGCTTGGGGGTTACAGGGAACACTGAAGCTTTCTTT.